Detailed here is one T cell receptor (beta chain). The data derive from a study of blood T cell repertoires in COVID-19. Study at large: Some COVID-19 samples were acute and others convalescent; all came from the United States, Italy and Spain.

Repertoires were generated with immunoSEQ multiplex PCR, while TCRdb's copy carries only in-frame clones and drops some. This sample has 200,000 to 300,000 clones, with roughly four fifths found just once. V trimming: 0 bases; J trimming: 1 base; junction bases outside the gene matches: 7. Germline lookup yields CDR1 SGDLS and CDR2 YYNGEE. The CDR3 contains 16 residues. The receptor was isolated from a woman of 80 years or more with acute or convalescent COVID-19. The chain joins TRBV9 to TRBJ2-7; TRBD1 matches 7 bases. The material sequenced was peripheral blood. Written as DNA, the CDR3 is TGTGCCAGCAGCGTAGACTCGGGACAGCTATCCTACGAGCAGTACTTC. It translates to CASSVDSGQLSYEQYF. The full variable domain, rest sourced from reference TRBV9 and TRBJ2-7, is DSGVTQTPKHLITATGQRVTLRCSPRSGDLSVYWYQQSLDQGLQFLIQYYNGEERAKGNILERFSAQQFPDLHSELNLSSLELGDSALYFCASSVDSGQLSYEQYFGPGTRLTVT.